This TCR beta chain was captured in a study of identical twins. Study-wide results and limits: Because invariant MAIT and iNKT cells could be present, zero-insertion analyses could be partly confounded. Out-of-frame alpha sequences that twins shared showed excess low generation probability. Clonotypes of the beta chain that were abundant in cord blood carried fewer insertions (memory repertoires showed none).

J was trimmed by 2 bases and V by 0 bases; bases with no gene match: 7. The CDR3 has 17 amino acids. Germline CDR1 is ENHRY and CDR2 is SYGVKD. To note about this clonotype: The antigen is undetermined.

Unique molecular identifiers were present on cDNA, and template switching added a universal primer site. From the 5' RACE reads, TCRdb called clonotypes with MiXCR, one entry per CDR3 protein. The sample includes under 1 million distinct CDR3 sequences, 9% to 15% of them seen just once. The same specimen was also included in a second study, on yellow fever vaccine responses in identical twins.

The sequence was obtained from a woman aged 18-35 years in good health. Input material: PBMCs. The chain is built from TRBV10-3 and TRBJ2-5; TRBD1 agrees at 9 bases. The CDR3 nucleotides read TGTGCCATCAGTGAGTCTCCGGGACAGGGTGAGCAAGAGACCCAGTACTTC. It is translated as CAISESPGQGEQETQYF.